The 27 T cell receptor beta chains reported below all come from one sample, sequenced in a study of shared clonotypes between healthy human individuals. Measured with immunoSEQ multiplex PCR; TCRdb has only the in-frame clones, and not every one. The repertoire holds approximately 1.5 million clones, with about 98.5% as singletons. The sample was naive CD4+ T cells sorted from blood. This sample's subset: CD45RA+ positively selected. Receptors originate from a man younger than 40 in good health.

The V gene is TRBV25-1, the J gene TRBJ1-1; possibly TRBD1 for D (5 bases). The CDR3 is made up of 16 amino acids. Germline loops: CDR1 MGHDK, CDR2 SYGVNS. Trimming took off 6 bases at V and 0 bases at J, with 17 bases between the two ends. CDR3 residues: CASSSRGVGLNTEAFF. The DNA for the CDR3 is TGTGCCAGCAGCTCTCGGGGGGTAGGCTTGAACACTGAAGCTTTCTTT.

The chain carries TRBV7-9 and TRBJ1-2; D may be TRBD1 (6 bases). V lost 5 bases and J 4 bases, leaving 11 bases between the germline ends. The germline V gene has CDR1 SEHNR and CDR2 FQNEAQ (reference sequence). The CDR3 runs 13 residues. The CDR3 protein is CASSRGQGYGYTF. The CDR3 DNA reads TGTGCCAGCAGCCGGGGGCAGGGCTATGGCTACACCTTC.

For the CDR3, the DNA is TGTGCCAGCAGTGACTCCCGGGACAGGGGGCTCGAGTACGAGCAGTACTTC. Protein sequence: CASSDSRDRGLEYEQYF. The chain employs TRBV6-4 and TRBJ2-7; 12 bases fit TRBD1. The germline V gene has CDR1 MRHNA and CDR2 SNTAGT. This CDR3 has 17 amino acids. V dropped 0 bases and J dropped 4; count of bases not matched to a gene: 7.

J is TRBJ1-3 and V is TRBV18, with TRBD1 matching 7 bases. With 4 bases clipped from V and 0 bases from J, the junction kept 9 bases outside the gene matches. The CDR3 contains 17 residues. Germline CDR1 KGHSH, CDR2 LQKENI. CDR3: CASSRWGDSSSGNTIYF. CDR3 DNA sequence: TGTGCCAGCTCACGATGGGGGGACAGCAGCTCTGGAAACACCATATATTTT.

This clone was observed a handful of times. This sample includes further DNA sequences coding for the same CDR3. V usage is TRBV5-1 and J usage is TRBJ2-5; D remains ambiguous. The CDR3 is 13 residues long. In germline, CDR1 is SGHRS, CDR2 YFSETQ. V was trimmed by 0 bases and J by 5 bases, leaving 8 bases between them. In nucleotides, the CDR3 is TGCGCCAGCAGCTTGGAGGGTAGCGAGACCCAGTACTTC. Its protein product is CASSLEGSETQYF.

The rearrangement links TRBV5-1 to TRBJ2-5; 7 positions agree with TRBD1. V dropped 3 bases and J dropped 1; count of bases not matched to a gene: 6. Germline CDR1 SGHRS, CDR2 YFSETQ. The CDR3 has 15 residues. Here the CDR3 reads CASSSPQGFQETQYF. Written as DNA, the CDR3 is TGCGCCAGCAGCTCCCCACAGGGGTTCCAAGAGACCCAGTACTTC.

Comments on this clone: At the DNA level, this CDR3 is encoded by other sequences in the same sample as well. In DNA form, the CDR3 reads TGCGCCAGCAGCCCGCAGGGACCAAGCTCCTACGAGCAGTACTTC. Its translation: CASSPQGPSSYEQYF. This chain joins TRBV5-1 and TRBJ2-7, with D tentatively TRBD1 or TRBD2 (5 bases each). The ends were cut back, 4 bases at V and 0 bases at J, with 14 bases in the middle. CDR3 size: 15 residues. Germline CDR1 reads SGHRS; CDR2 reads YFSETQ.

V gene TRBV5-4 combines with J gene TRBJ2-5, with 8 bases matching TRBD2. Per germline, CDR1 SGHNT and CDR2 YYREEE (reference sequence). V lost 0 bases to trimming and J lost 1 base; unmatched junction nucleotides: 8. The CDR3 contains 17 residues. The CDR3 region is CASSLAGFLAGQETQYF. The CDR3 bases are TGTGCCAGCAGCTTGGCGGGCTTCCTAGCGGGCCAAGAGACCCAGTACTTC.

The CDR3, as DNA: TGTGCCAGCAGTCTGGGACTAGCGGGAGTTGAGCAGTTCTTC. Translated, it gives CASSLGLAGVEQFF. This chain uses TRBV6-5 with TRBJ2-1; 14 bases line up with TRBD2. The CDR3 spans 14 residues. Unmatched junction bases numbered 3, after V lost 5 bases and J lost 9 bases. Per the germline V gene, CDR1 is MNHEY and CDR2 is SVGAGI.

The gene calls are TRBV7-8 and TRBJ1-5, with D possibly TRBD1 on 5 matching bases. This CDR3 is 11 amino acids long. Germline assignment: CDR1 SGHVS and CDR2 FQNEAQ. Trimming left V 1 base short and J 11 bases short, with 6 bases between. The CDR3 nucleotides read TGTGCCAGCAGCTTAGAGGGGTCCCAGCATTTT. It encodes CASSLEGSQHF.

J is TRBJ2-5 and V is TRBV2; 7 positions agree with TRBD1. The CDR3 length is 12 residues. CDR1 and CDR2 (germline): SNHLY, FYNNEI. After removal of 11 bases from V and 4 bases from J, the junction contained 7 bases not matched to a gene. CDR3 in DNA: TGTGCCTCCGGGACAGCTTTAGAGACCCAGTACTTC. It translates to CASGTALETQYF.

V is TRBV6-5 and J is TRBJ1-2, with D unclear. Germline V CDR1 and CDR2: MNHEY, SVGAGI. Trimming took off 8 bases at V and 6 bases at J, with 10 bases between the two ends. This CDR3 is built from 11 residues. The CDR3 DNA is TGTGCCAGCTGGTTCTGGGATGGCTACACCTTC. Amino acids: CASWFWDGYTF.

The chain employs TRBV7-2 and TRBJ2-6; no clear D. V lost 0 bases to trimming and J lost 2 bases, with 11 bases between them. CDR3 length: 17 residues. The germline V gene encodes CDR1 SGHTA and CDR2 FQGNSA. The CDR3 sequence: CASSLARPETGANVLTF. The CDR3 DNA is TGTGCCAGCAGCTTAGCGAGGCCGGAGACTGGGGCCAACGTCCTGACTTTC.

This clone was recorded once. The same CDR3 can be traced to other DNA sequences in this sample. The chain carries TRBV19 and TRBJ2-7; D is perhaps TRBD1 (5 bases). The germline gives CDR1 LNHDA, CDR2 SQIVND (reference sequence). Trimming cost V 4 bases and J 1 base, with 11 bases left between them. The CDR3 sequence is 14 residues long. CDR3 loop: CASSRQGRSYEQYF. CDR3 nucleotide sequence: TGTGCCAGTAGTAGGCAGGGTCGGTCCTACGAGCAGTACTTC.

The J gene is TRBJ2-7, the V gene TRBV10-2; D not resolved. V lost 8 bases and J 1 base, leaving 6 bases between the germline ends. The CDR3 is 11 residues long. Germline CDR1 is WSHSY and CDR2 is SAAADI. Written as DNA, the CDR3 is TGCGCCAGCCGTGTTTCCTACGAGCAGTACTTC. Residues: CASRVSYEQYF.

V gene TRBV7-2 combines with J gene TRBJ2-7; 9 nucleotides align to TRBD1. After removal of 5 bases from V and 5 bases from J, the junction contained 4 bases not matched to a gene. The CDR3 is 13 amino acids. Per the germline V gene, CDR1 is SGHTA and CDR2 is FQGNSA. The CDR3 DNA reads TGTGCCAGCAGCAAAGACAGGGGGGACGAGCAGTACTTC. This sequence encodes CASSKDRGDEQYF.

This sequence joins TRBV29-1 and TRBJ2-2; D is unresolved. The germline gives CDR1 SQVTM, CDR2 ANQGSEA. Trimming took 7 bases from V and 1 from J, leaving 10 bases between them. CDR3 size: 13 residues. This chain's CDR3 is CSARQRNTGELFF. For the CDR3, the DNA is TGCAGCGCTCGCCAGCGGAACACCGGGGAGCTGTTTTTT.

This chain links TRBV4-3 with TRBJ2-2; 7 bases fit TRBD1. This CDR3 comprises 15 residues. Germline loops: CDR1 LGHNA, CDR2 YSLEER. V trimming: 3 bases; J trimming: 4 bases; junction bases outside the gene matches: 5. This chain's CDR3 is CASSHPGQSTGELFF. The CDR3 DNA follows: TGCGCCAGCAGCCACCCGGGACAGTCCACCGGGGAGCTGTTTTTT.

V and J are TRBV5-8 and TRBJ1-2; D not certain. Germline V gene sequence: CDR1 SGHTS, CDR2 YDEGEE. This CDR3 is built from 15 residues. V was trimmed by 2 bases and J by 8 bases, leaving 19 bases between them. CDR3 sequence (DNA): TGTGCCAGCAGCTTCCCAGAAGGGTCAATCTACGGCTACACCTTC. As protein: CASSFPEGSIYGYTF. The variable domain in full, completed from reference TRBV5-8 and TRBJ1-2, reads EAGVTQSPTHLIKTRGQQATLRCSPISGHTSVYWYQQALGLGLQFLLWYDEGEERNRGNFPPRFSGRQFPNYSSELNVNALELEDSALYLCASSFPEGSIYGYTFGSGTRLTVV.

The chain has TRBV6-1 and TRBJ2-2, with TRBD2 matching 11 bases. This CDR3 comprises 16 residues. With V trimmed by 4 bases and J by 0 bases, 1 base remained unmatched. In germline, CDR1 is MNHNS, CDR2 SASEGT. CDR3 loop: CASSGGLAANTGELFF. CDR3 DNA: TGTGCCAGCAGTGGGGGACTAGCGGCGAACACCGGGGAGCTGTTTTTT.

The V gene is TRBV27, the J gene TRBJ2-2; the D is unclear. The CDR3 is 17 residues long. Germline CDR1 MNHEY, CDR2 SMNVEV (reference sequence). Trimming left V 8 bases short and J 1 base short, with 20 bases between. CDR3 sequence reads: CASRKAVTLLNTGELFF. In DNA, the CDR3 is TGTGCCAGCCGGAAGGCGGTTACTCTATTGAACACCGGGGAGCTGTTTTTT.

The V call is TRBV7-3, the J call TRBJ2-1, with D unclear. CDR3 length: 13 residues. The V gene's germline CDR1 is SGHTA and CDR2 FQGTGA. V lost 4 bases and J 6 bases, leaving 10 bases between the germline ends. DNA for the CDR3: TGTGCCAGCAGCTCCATGGGCAGCAATGAGCAGTTCTTC. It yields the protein CASSSMGSNEQFF.

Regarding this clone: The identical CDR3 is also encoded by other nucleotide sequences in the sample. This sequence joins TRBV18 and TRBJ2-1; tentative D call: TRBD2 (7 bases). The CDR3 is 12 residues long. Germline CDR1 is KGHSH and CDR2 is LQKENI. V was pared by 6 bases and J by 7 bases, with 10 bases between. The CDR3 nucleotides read TGTGCCAGCTCGGGAGGGGGGAATGAGCAGTTCTTC. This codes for CASSGGGNEQFF.

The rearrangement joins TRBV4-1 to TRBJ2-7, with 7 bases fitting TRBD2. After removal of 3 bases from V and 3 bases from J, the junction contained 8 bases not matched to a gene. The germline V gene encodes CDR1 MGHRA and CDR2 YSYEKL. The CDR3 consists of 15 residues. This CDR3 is CASSQGRAPNYEQYF. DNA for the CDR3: TGCGCCAGCAGCCAGGGGAGGGCCCCCAACTACGAGCAGTACTTC.

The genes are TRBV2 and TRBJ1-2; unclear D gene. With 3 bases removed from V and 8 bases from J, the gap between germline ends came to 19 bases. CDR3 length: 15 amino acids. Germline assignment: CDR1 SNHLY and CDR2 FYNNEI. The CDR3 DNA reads TGTGCCAGCAGTGATCCGGATATTTTCATTCCGGGCTACACCTTC. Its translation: CASSDPDIFIPGYTF.

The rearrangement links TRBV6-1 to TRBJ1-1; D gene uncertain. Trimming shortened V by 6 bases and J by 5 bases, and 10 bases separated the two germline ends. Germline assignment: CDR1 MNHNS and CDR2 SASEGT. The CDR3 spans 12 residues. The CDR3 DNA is TGTGCCAGCAGGGCTACACCGACTGAAGCTTTCTTT. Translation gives CASRATPTEAFF.

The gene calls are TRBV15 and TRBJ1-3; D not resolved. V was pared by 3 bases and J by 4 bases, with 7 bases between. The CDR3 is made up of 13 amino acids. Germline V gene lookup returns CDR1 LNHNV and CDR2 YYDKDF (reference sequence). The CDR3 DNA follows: TGTGCCACCAGCAGGGGCTCGGGAAACACCATATATTTT. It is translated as CATSRGSGNTIYF.